This TCR beta chain comes out of a study of blood T cell repertoires in COVID-19. CDR3 size: 16 residues. The J segment lost 1 base and the V segment lost 3 bases, leaving 5 bases of the junction unmatched. Germline assignment: CDR1 LNHDA and CDR2 SQIVND (reference sequence). The protocol was immunoSEQ multiplex PCR, while the TCRdb copy is restricted to in-frame clones and leaves out a portion. The sample lists a few hundred thousand clones, 70% to 90% occurring once. The sequence came from a man aged 30 to 45 who had recovered from COVID-19. The sequenced material came from PBMCs or T cells enriched from blood (not recorded which). The genes are TRBV19 and TRBJ2-5; 10 nucleotides line up with TRBD2. CDR3 sequence: CASSILAGGLQETQYF. For the CDR3, the DNA is TGTGCCAGTAGTATTTTAGCGGGGGGCCTCCAAGAGACCCAGTACTTC.